This T cell receptor (beta chain) was profiled in a study of blood T cell repertoires in COVID-19 (dated by TCRdb to about 2020). At the level of the whole study: Collaborator samples came from the United States, Italy and Spain and covered acute and convalescent phases of COVID-19. The prospective study material was composed of cDNA or gDNA derived from T cells, B-cell-depleted T cells, or PBMCs. Subjects who had been exposed to COVID-19, were actively infected with it, or had recovered from it provided the deeply sampled blood TCRbeta repertoires that made up the dataset. The repertoires were released in a freely available public database meant as a resource for research on the immune response to SARS-CoV-2. The samples were drawn from two sources: the first 160 participants of the ongoing ImmuneRACE study, and over 1,000 subjects contributed by 6 global collaborators. Sample metadata almost always included a de-identified subject ID, COVID-19 status, age in years and sex. Where HLA class I and class II types were available, the types were taken from metadata supplied by the sample provider, not from assay-based typing. Findings and caveats that apply to the study as a whole: The quantity of clinical and demographic metadata differed by source and by participant and was supplied without curation.

In regard to this clone: No antigen is known for it. No base-level quality is on record; no much larger clone is a single base apart.

Participants in the prospective study were aged about 18 to 95 years, lived in 20 to 30 United States geographic areas, and enrolled through a virtual design. In the prospective study, participants were assigned to cohorts based on the clinical history participants reported in a screening survey and a study questionnaire. Recovered participants in ImmuneRACE Cohort 3 were defined by two consecutive negative NP/OP PCR tests, clearance by a healthcare professional, or resolution of symptoms. In the prospective study, whole blood, serum and a nasopharyngeal or oropharyngeal swab were collected from each participant by mobile phlebotomists. Over a roughly 2-month period, participants in the prospective study had the option of providing additional blood draws and questionnaires. Blood samples from the prospective study were shipped frozen or at room temperature prior to DNA extraction. TCRbeta CDR3 regions were amplified from genomic DNA by means of the immunoSEQ Assay, a bias-controlled multiplex PCR. The published analysis was carried out like this. Nucleated cell counts per sample were estimated from amplification of reference gene primers within the assay. To quantify the absolute abundance of each unique TCRbeta CDR3 rearrangement, sequence reads were collapsed and filtered. For each sample, productive Simpson clonality was calculated by taking the square root of Simpson's diversity index across productive rearrangements. TCRdb stores this immuneACCESS table with in-frame sequences only. Part of the clones is absent; in the studies checked, under half of the shortfall reflects unresolved V genes, and no reason is known for the rest. The D gene and trimming were derived from the DNA, and the V and J assignments and clone size from that table. The sample table records around 300,000 clones; approximately 89% of these occur just once. The ten top clones hold about 9.4% of the sample.

The clonotype originates from a woman aged 30 to 39 who had recovered from COVID-19. The sequencing input was PBMCs or T cells enriched from blood (not recorded which).

The CDR3 is CASSFRGQPQHF. DNA sequence: TGTGCCAGCAGCTTTCGAGGTCAGCCCCAGCATTTT. The V gene is TRBV3-1 (or the pseudogene TRBV3-2) and the J gene is TRBJ1-5, with the D segment identity uncertain. CDR1 and CDR2, looked up from the germline V gene (reference sequence), are LGHDT and YNNKEL. From cysteine to phenylalanine, the CDR3 is 12 amino acids long. The kept DNA is CDR3 alone, 36 bases in frame from the first base. V is pared back by 5 bases and J by 6 bases, with 8 bases lying between the germline termini.